The TCR beta chain described here comes from a study of blood T cell repertoires in COVID-19. Background on the study: Spain, Italy and the United States supplied samples that represented acute and convalescent COVID-19. The analysed material was cDNA or gDNA that came from T cells, B-cell-depleted T cells, or PBMCs.

How the authors handled the data: The authors estimated nucleated cell counts from reference gene primer amplification. Profiled with immunoSEQ multiplex PCR; TCRdb holds only in-frame clones, not every one. V and J calls and clone size follow that table, whereas D and trimming were derived from the DNA. The table lists about 130,000 clones, about 80% of them singletons. This CDR3 has 15 amino acids. V lost 2 bases, J lost 4 bases, and 5 bases stayed unmatched. Germline lookup yields CDR1 MNHEY and CDR2 SMNVEV (reference sequence). V and J are TRBV27 and TRBJ1-5; 7 nucleotides agree with TRBD1. The receptor comes from a woman aged 80 or over with acute or convalescent COVID-19. Material for sequencing was peripheral blood. As DNA, the CDR3 is TGTGCCAGCAGTTTAATAGGGGGCGAAAATCAGCCCCAGCATTTT. Protein sequence: CASSLIGGENQPQHF.